This TCR beta chain is drawn from a study of cytomegalovirus exposure and HLA in healthy donors. Study-level findings and limits: In a later analysis, an Asian-associated ancestry cluster reportedly showed fewer N-insertions than the 666-donor mean. A link between a missense DCLRE1C variant and TCR beta V- and J-gene trimming emerged from a later analysis.

Researchers ran the PCR with 60 Vbeta and 13 Jbeta primers. Data came from immunoSEQ multiplex PCR; TCRdb stores just in-frame clones and leaves some out. This sample has around 150,000 clones, with 77% found just once. This clone has more than one count but fewer than ten. Its target is unknown. This CDR3 contains 18 residues. Germline V gene lookup returns CDR1 SNHLY and CDR2 FYNNEI. V shed 6 bases and J 0 bases; nucleotides not matched to a gene: 13. The rearrangement uses TRBV2 and TRBJ1-1; TRBD1 matches at 10 bases. Sequencing input: PBMCs. This TCR came from a woman aged 35 to 49 in good health and CMV-seropositive. The CDR3 reads CASRPGRQGAAMNTEAFF. The CDR3 DNA sequence: TGTGCCAGCAGGCCCGGCCGACAGGGGGCGGCTATGAACACTGAAGCTTTCTTT.